The sequence of this T cell receptor beta chain was determined in a study of blood T cell repertoires in COVID-19. The V and J ends lost 2 bases and 7 bases respectively, with 5 bases between them. The CDR3 loop spans 11 amino acids. Germline V CDR1 and CDR2: KGHSH, LQKENI. Sequencing used immunoSEQ multiplex PCR; TCRdb keeps in-frame clones, though not all of them. Of some 150,000 clones in the sample, roughly four fifths were seen once. The chain couples TRBV18 to TRBJ1-2; possibly TRBD1 for D (5 bases). Sequencing was performed on peripheral blood. This clonotype was obtained from a woman aged 60 to 75 with acute or convalescent COVID-19. This chain's CDR3 is CASSPGAGYTF. Here the CDR3 DNA reads TGTGCCAGCTCACCAGGGGCTGGCTACACCTTC.